Sequencing of this TCR beta chain was carried out in a study of shared T cell receptors in the human thymus. This clone turned up a few times. V dropped 0 bases and J dropped 3 bases, with 16 bases sitting between them. The CDR3 contains 16 residues. Germline V lookup: CDR1 SGHRS, CDR2 YFSETQ. Profiled with immunoSEQ multiplex PCR; TCRdb holds only in-frame clones, not every one. Of 450,000 to 650,000 clones listed, about 84% were seen once; the top ten hold around 0.012%. This sample also appeared in a second study, on human thymus T cells. That publication notes: Corrective cardiac surgery supplied the resected thymus tissue. In thymic and blood repertoires alike, V and J usage looked biased. Related work showed strongly overlapping thymic repertoires across unrelated individuals.

The chain couples TRBV5-1 to TRBJ2-7; a weak D match, TRBD2 (6 bases). This receptor was obtained from a boy under two years old with a congenital heart defect. The sequenced material came from thymocytes. CDR3 in DNA: TGCGCCAGCAGCTTGGAACCGGGACTGAACTACTACGAGCAGTACTTC. Translated: CASSLEPGLNYYEQYF.